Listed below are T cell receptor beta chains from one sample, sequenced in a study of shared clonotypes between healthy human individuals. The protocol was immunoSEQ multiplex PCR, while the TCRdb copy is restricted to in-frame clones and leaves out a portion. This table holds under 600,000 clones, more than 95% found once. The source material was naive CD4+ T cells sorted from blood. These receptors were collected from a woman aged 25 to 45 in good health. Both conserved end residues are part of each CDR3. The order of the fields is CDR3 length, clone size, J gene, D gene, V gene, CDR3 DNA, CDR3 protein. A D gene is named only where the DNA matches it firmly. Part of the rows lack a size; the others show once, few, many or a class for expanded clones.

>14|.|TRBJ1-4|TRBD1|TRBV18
TGTGCCAGCTCACAAAGAGGGGGCACTGAAAAACTGTTTTTT
CASSQRGGTEKLFF
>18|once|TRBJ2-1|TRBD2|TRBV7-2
TGTGCCAGCAGCTTAGCGAAGACTAGCGGAAGCTCCTACAATGAGCAGTTCTTC
CASSLAKTSGSSYNEQFF
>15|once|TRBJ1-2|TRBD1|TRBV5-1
TGCGCCAGCAGCTTGTGGGGGACAGGTGGAAATGGCTACACCTTC
CASSLWGTGGNGYTF
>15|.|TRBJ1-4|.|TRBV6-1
TGTGCCAGCAGTCATTCCAGTGCAACTAATGAAAAACTGTTTTTT
CASSHSSATNEKLFF
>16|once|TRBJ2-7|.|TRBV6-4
TGTGCCAGCAGTGACGCCGGGGGTGCGGCTACCTACGAGCAGTACTTC
CASSDAGGAATYEQYF
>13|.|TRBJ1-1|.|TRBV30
TGTGCCTGGAGTAGACAGGCGAACACTGAAGCTTTCTTT
CAWSRQANTEAFF
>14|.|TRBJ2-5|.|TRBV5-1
TGCGCCAGCAGCTTGGGTCGGGGCCAAGAGACCCAGTACTTC
CASSLGRGQETQYF
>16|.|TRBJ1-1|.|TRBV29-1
TGCAGCGTCGGTCTACCGAGAGGATTGATGAACACTGAAGCTTTCTTT
CSVGLPRGLMNTEAFF
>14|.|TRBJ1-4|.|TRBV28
TGTGCCAGCAGTGGGACGCTTGTCGGGGAAAAACTGTTTTTT
CASSGTLVGEKLFF
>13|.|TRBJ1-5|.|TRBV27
TGTGCCAGCAGACGCACAGGGAATCAGCCCCAGCATTTT
CASRRTGNQPQHF
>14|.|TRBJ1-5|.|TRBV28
TGTGCCAGCAGTTTAGGAGTTAGCAATCAGCCCCAGCATTTT
CASSLGVSNQPQHF
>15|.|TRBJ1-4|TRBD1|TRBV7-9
TGTGCCAGCAGCCCCGGGGACAGGGGCGGTGAAAAACTGTTTTTT
CASSPGDRGGEKLFF
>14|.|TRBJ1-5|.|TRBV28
TGTGCCAGCAGTTTTCTGGGGCGGGAACAGCCCCAGCATTTT
CASSFLGREQPQHF
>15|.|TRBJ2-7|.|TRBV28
TGTGCCAGCAGCACGCCCCGAGGGTCCCGCTACGAGCAGTACTTC
CASSTPRGSRYEQYF
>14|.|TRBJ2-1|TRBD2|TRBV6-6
TGTGCCAGCAGGGAATCCGGGAGGCCCTTTGGACAGTTCTTC
CASRESGRPFGQFF
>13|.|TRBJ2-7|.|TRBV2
TGTGCCAGCAGTGACAGGGCAAGCTACGAGCAGTACTTC
CASSDRASYEQYF
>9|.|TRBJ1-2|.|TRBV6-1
TGTGCCAGCAGTGATGGCTACACCTTC
CASSDGYTF
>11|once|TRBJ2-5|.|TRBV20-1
TGCAGTGCTAACTATCTTGAGACCCAGTACTTC
CSANYLETQYF
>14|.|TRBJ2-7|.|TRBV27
TGTGCCAGCAGGAGGCAGGGGGGATATTACGAGCAGTACTTC
CASRRQGGYYEQYF
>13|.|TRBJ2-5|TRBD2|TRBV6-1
TGTGCCAGCAGTCTAGCGGAGCAAGAGACCCAGTACTTC
CASSLAEQETQYF
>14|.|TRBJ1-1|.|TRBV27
TGTGCCAGCAGCACTGGAGTAGGCGCCACTGAAGCTTTCTTT
CASSTGVGATEAFF